The rows below give T cell receptor beta chains drawn from one sample of a study of CD8+ T cells in alopecia areata. Assay: immunoSEQ multiplex PCR; the TCRdb copy retains only in-frame clones and omits some. The profile shows about 82,000 clones, roughly 51% of them singletons. Material for sequencing was NKG2D-high CD8+ T cells sorted from blood. The receptors derive from a human donor with alopecia areata. CDR3s include the opening cysteine and the closing phenylalanine or tryptophan. D genes are given only for firm matches. Clone sizes are given selectively: once, few, many, or a class where the clone is expanded.

D gene: -
V gene: TRBV4-1
J gene: TRBJ2-6
clone size: -
CDR3 DNA: TGCGCCACCGGGGTTGGGGCCAACGTCCTGACTTTC
CDR3 protein: CATGVGANVLTF

D gene: -
V gene: TRBV2
J gene: TRBJ2-7
clone size: few
CDR3 DNA: TGTGCCAGCCGCCTCCCCGGGTACGAGCAGTACTTC
CDR3 protein: CASRLPGYEQYF

D gene: -
V gene: TRBV28
J gene: TRBJ2-6
clone size: -
CDR3 DNA: TGTCGACTTGGGGCCAACGTCCTGACTTTC
CDR3 protein: CRLGANVLTF

D gene: TRBD2
V gene: TRBV7-2
J gene: TRBJ2-1
clone size: few
CDR3 DNA: TGTGCCAGCAGCTTAGGGACTAGCCCCTACAATGAGCAGTTCTTC
CDR3 protein: CASSLGTSPYNEQFF

D gene: -
V gene: TRBV5-1
J gene: TRBJ2-7
clone size: -
CDR3 DNA: TGCGCCAGCAGCTTGGACGGCTACGAGCAGTACTTC
CDR3 protein: CASSLDGYEQYF

D gene: -
V gene: TRBV5-1
J gene: TRBJ2-3
clone size: -
CDR3 DNA: TGCGCCAGCAGCTTGGACATTTCTAGCACAGATACGCAGTATTTT
CDR3 protein: CASSLDISSTDTQYF

D gene: -
V gene: TRBV5-6
J gene: TRBJ2-2
clone size: -
CDR3 DNA: TGTGCCAGCAGCTACGGAAGGAGCACCGGGGAGCTGTTTTTT
CDR3 protein: CASSYGRSTGELFF

D gene: -
V gene: TRBV5-1
J gene: TRBJ1-1
clone size: -
CDR3 DNA: TGCGCCAGCAGCCCACTTGGGGCTGAAGCTTTCTTT
CDR3 protein: CASSPLGAEAFF

D gene: -
V gene: TRBV11-2
J gene: TRBJ2-5
clone size: -
CDR3 DNA: TGTGCCAGCACGGAGGACTGGAGGGAGACCCAGTACTTC
CDR3 protein: CASTEDWRETQYF

D gene: -
V gene: TRBV2
J gene: TRBJ1-1
clone size: few
CDR3 DNA: TGTGCCAGCACGGGCGGACAAAAACTCCCAGCTGAAGCTTTCTTT
CDR3 protein: CASTGGQKLPAEAFF

D gene: -
V gene: TRBV5-1
J gene: TRBJ2-7
clone size: few
CDR3 DNA: TGCGCCAGCAGCTTGTTAGGTTTAAGAACCTACGAGCAGTACTTC
CDR3 protein: CASSLLGLRTYEQYF

D gene: -
V gene: TRBV4-1
J gene: TRBJ2-7
clone size: -
CDR3 DNA: TGCGCCAGCAGCCAAGAATTAGGCCACGAGCAGTACTTC
CDR3 protein: CASSQELGHEQYF

D gene: -
V gene: TRBV4-1
J gene: TRBJ2-1
clone size: few
CDR3 DNA: TGCGCCTCCGGCGGGACTCCAACAAGGGAGCAGTTCTTC
CDR3 protein: CASGGTPTREQFF

D gene: TRBD2
V gene: TRBV29-1
J gene: TRBJ2-2
clone size: -
CDR3 DNA: TGCAGCGTTCCCGCGGGAGAGACCACCGGGGAGCTGTTTTTT
CDR3 protein: CSVPAGETTGELFF

D gene: TRBD1
V gene: TRBV2
J gene: TRBJ1-5
clone size: once
CDR3 DNA: TGTGCCAGCGGGACCGACAGGGGAGGGAGCAATCAGCCCCAGCATTTT
CDR3 protein: CASGTDRGGSNQPQHF

D gene: -
V gene: TRBV27
J gene: TRBJ2-7
clone size: once
CDR3 DNA: TGTGCCAGCAGTGGAAGTTACGAGCAGTACTTC
CDR3 protein: CASSGSYEQYF

D gene: -
V gene: TRBV30
J gene: TRBJ2-1
clone size: -
CDR3 DNA: TGTGCCTGGAGTGGTAATGAGCAGTTCTTC
CDR3 protein: CAWSGNEQFF

D gene: TRBD1
V gene: TRBV29-1
J gene: TRBJ2-3
clone size: -
CDR3 DNA: TGCAGCGTTTTCTGGGGACAGCGGCCAGATACGCAGTATTTT
CDR3 protein: CSVFWGQRPDTQYF

D gene: -
V gene: TRBV30
J gene: TRBJ2-6
clone size: -
CDR3 DNA: TGTGCCTGGAGTGTACAGCCCATCGGGGCCAACGTCCTGACTTTC
CDR3 protein: CAWSVQPIGANVLTF

D gene: -
V gene: TRBV27
J gene: TRBJ1-5
clone size: few
CDR3 DNA: TGTGCCAGCAGCACCACTATGGACAGCGATTGGCATTTT
CDR3 protein: CASSTTMDSDWHF

D gene: -
V gene: TRBV9
J gene: TRBJ2-1
clone size: -
CDR3 DNA: TGTGCCAGCAGCGTAGCGGAGGGACCTGAGCAGTTCTTC
CDR3 protein: CASSVAEGPEQFF

D gene: TRBD1
V gene: TRBV29-1
J gene: TRBJ2-3
clone size: -
CDR3 DNA: TGCAGCGTTGCAGGGGGCCTAGATACGCAGTATTTT
CDR3 protein: CSVAGGLDTQYF

D gene: -
V gene: TRBV5-6
J gene: TRBJ1-5
clone size: -
CDR3 DNA: TGTGCCAGCAGCTTGGGTCAGGGCGGGCGAAATCAGCCCCAGCATTTT
CDR3 protein: CASSLGQGGRNQPQHF

D gene: TRBD1
V gene: TRBV25-1
J gene: TRBJ1-1
clone size: -
CDR3 DNA: TGTGCCAGCACTGGGGACAGTTCTGAAGCTTTCTTT
CDR3 protein: CASTGDSSEAFF

D gene: TRBD1
V gene: TRBV13
J gene: TRBJ2-5
clone size: few
CDR3 DNA: TGTGCCAGCAGCGGGGACAGGGGACGACACCAAGAGACCCAGTACTTC
CDR3 protein: CASSGDRGRHQETQYF

D gene: TRBD2
V gene: TRBV4-1
J gene: TRBJ2-1
clone size: -
CDR3 DNA: TGCGCCAGCAGCCCGGGACTAGCGGGAGGTGAGCAGTTCTTC
CDR3 protein: CASSPGLAGGEQFF

D gene: TRBD1
V gene: TRBV29-1
J gene: TRBJ2-6
clone size: -
CDR3 DNA: TGCAGCGTTGTCTCCGAGACAGGGGGAAGCTCTGGGGCCAACGTCCTGACTTTC
CDR3 protein: CSVVSETGGSSGANVLTF

D gene: -
V gene: TRBV9
J gene: TRBJ1-5
clone size: few
CDR3 DNA: TGTGCCAGCAGCGTAGCAGGTCGACCCAATCAGCCCCAGCATTTT
CDR3 protein: CASSVAGRPNQPQHF

D gene: -
V gene: TRBV27
J gene: TRBJ2-7
clone size: -
CDR3 DNA: TGTGCCAGCAGTTTACGACAGGTGCCGGGATACGAGCAGTACTTC
CDR3 protein: CASSLRQVPGYEQYF

D gene: TRBD1
V gene: TRBV30
J gene: TRBJ2-2
clone size: -
CDR3 DNA: TGTGCCTGGCGCAGGGACAGGGGAGGGACCGGGGAGCTGTTTTTT
CDR3 protein: CAWRRDRGGTGELFF

D gene: -
V gene: TRBV27
J gene: TRBJ2-1
clone size: once
CDR3 DNA: TGTGCCAGCAGTAATGGCAATGAGCAGTTCTTC
CDR3 protein: CASSNGNEQFF

D gene: -
V gene: TRBV19
J gene: TRBJ2-5
clone size: -
CDR3 DNA: TGTGCCAGTAGTACCAGGGAGGCCGGGGAGACCCAGTACTTC
CDR3 protein: CASSTREAGETQYF

D gene: TRBD1
V gene: TRBV6-5
J gene: TRBJ2-5
clone size: -
CDR3 DNA: TGTGCCAGCAGGGACAGGGCTGAGACCCAGTACTTC
CDR3 protein: CASRDRAETQYF

D gene: -
V gene: TRBV9
J gene: TRBJ2-7
clone size: -
CDR3 DNA: TGTGCCAGCAGCGCAGGGGACGGCACCTACGAGCAGTACTTC
CDR3 protein: CASSAGDGTYEQYF

D gene: -
V gene: TRBV5-1
J gene: TRBJ2-4
clone size: -
CDR3 DNA: TGCGCCAGCAGTGATTCGAAAAACATTCAGTACTTC
CDR3 protein: CASSDSKNIQYF

D gene: -
V gene: TRBV30
J gene: TRBJ2-1
clone size: -
CDR3 DNA: TGTGCCTGGAGTGTAGGGAACAATGAGCAGTTCTTC
CDR3 protein: CAWSVGNNEQFF

D gene: TRBD1
V gene: TRBV7-9
J gene: TRBJ2-3
clone size: few
CDR3 DNA: TGTGCCTTTGGGCTCACACAGGGGGCGGATACGCAGTATTTT
CDR3 protein: CAFGLTQGADTQYF

D gene: -
V gene: TRBV30
J gene: TRBJ2-7
clone size: few
CDR3 DNA: TGTGCCACACCGGGACCTTCTCCCTACGAGCAGTACTTC
CDR3 protein: CATPGPSPYEQYF

D gene: -
V gene: TRBV4-1
J gene: TRBJ2-7
clone size: -
CDR3 DNA: TGCGCCAGCAGCCAAGAGGGGGAAACCTACGAGCAGTACTTC
CDR3 protein: CASSQEGETYEQYF

D gene: -
V gene: TRBV2
J gene: TRBJ2-3
clone size: -
CDR3 DNA: TGTGCCAGCAGTACGGGATTCAGCACAGATACGCAGTATTTT
CDR3 protein: CASSTGFSTDTQYF

D gene: -
V gene: TRBV6-6
J gene: TRBJ2-6
clone size: once
CDR3 DNA: TGTGCCAGCATTTCCGGCTCTGGGGCCAACGTCCTGACTTTC
CDR3 protein: CASISGSGANVLTF

D gene: -
V gene: TRBV2
J gene: TRBJ1-1
clone size: -
CDR3 DNA: TGTGCCAGCAGTGGGAACAGTCCCGAAGCTTTCTTT
CDR3 protein: CASSGNSPEAFF

D gene: -
V gene: TRBV4-1
J gene: TRBJ1-1
clone size: -
CDR3 DNA: TGCGCCAGCAGCCAAGCCGGGAACACTGAAGCTTTCTTT
CDR3 protein: CASSQAGNTEAFF

D gene: TRBD1
V gene: TRBV29-1
J gene: TRBJ1-1
clone size: -
CDR3 DNA: TGCAGCGAACGGGACAGGGTGCGAGGTGAAGCTTTCTTT
CDR3 protein: CSERDRVRGEAFF

D gene: -
V gene: TRBV6-5
J gene: TRBJ2-3
clone size: -
CDR3 DNA: TGTGCCAGCAGTTGGGAAGTCGGAGATACGCAGTATTTT
CDR3 protein: CASSWEVGDTQYF

D gene: -
V gene: TRBV2
J gene: TRBJ1-1
clone size: few
CDR3 DNA: TGTGCCAGCACGGGGCGCACTGAAGCTTTCTTT
CDR3 protein: CASTGRTEAFF

D gene: -
V gene: TRBV29-1
J gene: TRBJ2-3
clone size: -
CDR3 DNA: TGCAGCGTTGAAGACGAAAACACAGATACGCAGTATTTT
CDR3 protein: CSVEDENTDTQYF

D gene: -
V gene: TRBV28
J gene: TRBJ2-5
clone size: -
CDR3 DNA: TGTGCCAGCAGTTCTAGGATCCAAGAGACCCAGTACTTC
CDR3 protein: CASSSRIQETQYF

D gene: -
V gene: TRBV5-4
J gene: TRBJ2-3
clone size: -
CDR3 DNA: TGTGCCAGCAGCTTGTTTCCCCGGCCTTCTAGCACAGATACGCAGTATTTT
CDR3 protein: CASSLFPRPSSTDTQYF

D gene: -
V gene: TRBV28
J gene: TRBJ2-1
clone size: few
CDR3 DNA: TGTGCCAGCAGTGGTCGAGGGGAGACGGCGGAGCAGTTCTTC
CDR3 protein: CASSGRGETAEQFF

D gene: TRBD1
V gene: TRBV25-1
J gene: TRBJ2-5
clone size: -
CDR3 DNA: TGTGCCAGCAGTGACCTCGACAGGGGTGAGACCCAGTACTTC
CDR3 protein: CASSDLDRGETQYF

D gene: TRBD1
V gene: TRBV7-8
J gene: TRBJ2-3
clone size: -
CDR3 DNA: TGTGCCAGCAGCCAAATCCGGACAGGGTTAACAGATACGCAGTATTTT
CDR3 protein: CASSQIRTGLTDTQYF

D gene: TRBD2
V gene: TRBV27
J gene: TRBJ2-7
clone size: -
CDR3 DNA: TGTGCCAGCAGCCCTTTCCCAGCGGGACCCACCTACGAGCAGTACTTC
CDR3 protein: CASSPFPAGPTYEQYF

D gene: TRBD2
V gene: TRBV7-2
J gene: TRBJ2-3
clone size: -
CDR3 DNA: TGTGCCAGCAGCTTGCGACTAGCGGGGATCACAGATACGCAGTATTTT
CDR3 protein: CASSLRLAGITDTQYF